Below, 5 T cell receptor beta chains from the same sample are listed, as sequenced in a study of response to subunit inactivated influenza vaccine. MiXCR, run by TCRdb on the RT-PCR reads, gives a single entry per CDR3 protein. This table has approximately 700,000 distinct CDR3 sequences, 11% to 15% appearing once. The specimen comprised PBMCs from blood, sampled around 15 days before vaccination. These receptor sequences come from a man aged 50-59 years who received an inactivated influenza vaccine.

This clonotype was counted a few times. The chain has TRBV20-1 and TRBJ1-1; D remains unclear. Per germline, CDR1 DFQATT and CDR2 SNEGSKA (reference sequence). Trimming shortened V by 6 bases and J by 4 bases, and 15 bases separated the two germline ends. CDR3 length: 13 amino acids. CDR3 DNA: TGCAGTGCGGCCCTAATTCCGGGCACTGAAGCTTTCTTT. This codes for CSAALIPGTEAFF.

This chain links TRBV5-1 with TRBJ2-5, with D uncertain. The germline gives CDR1 SGHRS, CDR2 YFSETQ. V gave up 1 base and J gave up 1 base, with 11 bases separating them. The CDR3 loop spans 15 amino acids. The CDR3, as DNA: TGCGCCAGCAGCTTGCTGTCGGTGGTCCAAGAGACCCAGTACTTC. This sequence encodes CASSLLSVVQETQYF.

This clonotype appeared a few times. The chain is built from TRBV6-1 and TRBJ1-1; the match to TRBD1 covers 7 bases. The CDR3 loop spans 15 amino acids. Per the germline V gene, CDR1 is MNHNS and CDR2 is SASEGT. Trimming cost V 6 bases and J 1 base; bases outside gene matches: 8. CDR3 in amino acids: CASSPGTATNTEAFF. The CDR3 DNA reads as TGTGCCAGCAGCCCCGGGACAGCTACGAACACTGAAGCTTTCTTT.

This clonotype was found many times. The chain combines TRBV5-1 with TRBJ2-5; 9 nucleotides match TRBD1. CDR1 is SGHRS, CDR2 YFSETQ, per germline. This CDR3 contains 14 residues. J gave up 1 base and V 5 bases, and 3 bases lay outside the gene matches. In DNA, the CDR3 is TGCGCCAGCAGTACACAGGGGGCCCAAGAGACCCAGTACTTC. Translation gives CASSTQGAQETQYF.

The sample holds many counts of this clonotype. The CDR3 region is CASSPGTGYGNTEAFF. The CDR3 nucleotides read TGTGCCAGCAGCCCAGGGACAGGGTATGGGAACACTGAAGCTTTCTTT. The chain is built from TRBV7-9 and TRBJ1-1; 9 bases line up with TRBD1. Germline lookup yields CDR1 SEHNR and CDR2 FQNEAQ (reference sequence). With 5 bases clipped from V and 1 base from J, the junction kept 8 bases outside the gene matches. The CDR3 is 16 residues long.